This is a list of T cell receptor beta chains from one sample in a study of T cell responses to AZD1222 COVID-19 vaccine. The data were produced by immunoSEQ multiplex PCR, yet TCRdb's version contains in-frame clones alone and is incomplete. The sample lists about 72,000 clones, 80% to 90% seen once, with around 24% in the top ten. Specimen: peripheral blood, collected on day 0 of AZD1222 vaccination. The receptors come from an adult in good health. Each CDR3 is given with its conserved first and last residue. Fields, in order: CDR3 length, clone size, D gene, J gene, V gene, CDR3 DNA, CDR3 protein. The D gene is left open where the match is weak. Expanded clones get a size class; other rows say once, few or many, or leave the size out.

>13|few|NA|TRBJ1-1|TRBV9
TGTGCCAGCAGCCTACTTCTATACACTGAAGCTTTCTTT
CASSLLLYTEAFF
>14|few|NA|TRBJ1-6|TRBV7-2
TGTGCCAGCAGCTTCGAGGGGCCCAATTCACCCCTCCACTTT
CASSFEGPNSPLHF
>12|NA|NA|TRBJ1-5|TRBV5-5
TGTGCCAGCAGCTTACCAAATCAGCCCCAGCATTTT
CASSLPNQPQHF
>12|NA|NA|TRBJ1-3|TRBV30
TGTGCCTGGAGTGCGGGAGGAAACACCATATATTTT
CAWSAGGNTIYF
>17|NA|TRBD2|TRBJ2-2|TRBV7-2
TGTGCCAGCAGCTCAGGACTAGCGGGTACGGGCACCGGGGAGCTGTTTTTT
CASSSGLAGTGTGELFF
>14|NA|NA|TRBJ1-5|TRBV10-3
TGTGCCATCAGTGAGGGAGGGGGTAGACAGCCCCAGCATTTT
CAISEGGGRQPQHF
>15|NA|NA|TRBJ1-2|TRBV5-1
TGCGCCAGCAGCTTGAGGGGGGGCGAGGGCTATGGCTACACCTTC
CASSLRGGEGYGYTF
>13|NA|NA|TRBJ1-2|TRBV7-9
TGTGCCAGCAGCTTAATGGTGGGCTATGGCTACACCTTC
CASSLMVGYGYTF
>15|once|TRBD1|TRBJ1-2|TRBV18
TGTGCCAGCTCATCCGGGACAGGCGACAACTATGGCTACACCTTC
CASSSGTGDNYGYTF
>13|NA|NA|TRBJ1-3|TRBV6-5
TGTGCCAGCAGTCCTACCTCTGGAAACACCATATATTTT
CASSPTSGNTIYF
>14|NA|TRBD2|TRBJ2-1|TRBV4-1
TGCGCCAGCAGCTCAAGCGGGGGGGGCTATGAGCAGTTCTTC
CASSSSGGGYEQFF